This passage covers 31 T cell receptor beta chains from one sample sequenced in a study of T cell responses to AZD1222 COVID-19 vaccine. Measured with immunoSEQ multiplex PCR; TCRdb has only the in-frame clones, and not every one. This sample has 110,000 to 150,000 clones, with around 90% found just once. The sequencing here drew on peripheral blood, taken on day 0 of AZD1222 vaccination. These TCRs come from an adult in good health.

V usage is TRBV10-2 and J usage is TRBJ2-5; TRBD2 might be the D (5 bases). Germline values: CDR1 WSHSY, CDR2 SAAADI. This CDR3 is 13 amino acids long. V lost 7 bases and J 1 base, leaving 10 bases between the germline ends. For the CDR3, the DNA is TGCGCCAGCAAGGGTAGCGCCCAAGAGACCCAGTACTTC. Translating it yields CASKGSAQETQYF.

The chain links TRBV4-1 to TRBJ1-3; D perhaps matches TRBD1 (6 bases). The V gene's germline CDR1 is MGHRA and CDR2 YSYEKL. CDR3 length equals 19 residues. V was cut by 3 bases and J by 4 bases, with 25 bases left in between. CDR3 in DNA: TGCGCCAGCAGCCACTTAAGGGGGACCCCTACAACGAGGGGAAACACCATATATTTT. Encoded protein: CASSHLRGTPTTRGNTIYF.

The V gene is TRBV21-1, the J gene TRBJ2-2; the table gives TRBD1 as D, unverified against the DNA. TRBV21-1 is a known pseudogene. The CDR3 length is 16 residues. In DNA, the CDR3 is TGTGCCAGCAGCAAATCACCCAGGGGACACACCGGGGAGCTGTTTTTT. Protein product: CASSKSPRGHTGELFF.

The rearrangement joins TRBV6-1 to TRBJ1-4; D call uncertain. Germline V lookup: CDR1 MNHNS, CDR2 SASEGT. The germline V and J ends were trimmed by 2 bases and 3 bases, with 7 bases remaining between them. There are 14 residues in the CDR3. CDR3 sequence: CASSEQPANEKLFF. The CDR3 DNA reads TGTGCCAGCAGTGAACAACCGGCTAATGAAAAACTGTTTTTT.

The rearrangement links TRBV19 to TRBJ1-3; possibly TRBD1 for D (5 bases). CDR1 LNHDA and CDR2 SQIVND come from the germline V gene (reference sequence). The CDR3 has 15 amino acids. V lost 10 bases and J 0 bases, leaving 16 bases between the germline ends. CDR3: CATLGRGSSGNTIYF. CDR3 DNA: TGTGCCACCTTAGGGCGGGGGAGCTCTGGAAACACCATATATTTT.

The chain has TRBV19 and TRBJ1-2, with 7 bases lining up with TRBD1. V lost 4 bases and J lost 4; bases outside the gene matches: 9. The CDR3 spans 15 residues. Germline lookup yields CDR1 LNHDA and CDR2 SQIVND (reference sequence). The CDR3 DNA reads TGTGCCAGTAGTAAGGGGGACAGACCGATCTATGGCTACACCTTC. Translated, it gives CASSKGDRPIYGYTF.

The J gene is TRBJ2-1, the V gene TRBV10-3; D ambiguous. V lost 2 bases and J lost 7, with 27 bases in between. The germline gives CDR1 ENHRY, CDR2 SYGVKD. This CDR3 comprises 19 residues. The CDR3 DNA is TGTGCCATCAGTGAGGAAGTGGGCTCGCAACTCCCGAACCGAAATGAGCAGTTCTTC. Its protein product is CAISEEVGSQLPNRNEQFF.

The chain combines TRBV2 with TRBJ1-1, with unresolved D. In germline, CDR1 is SNHLY, CDR2 FYNNEI. V was pared by 8 bases and J by 5 bases, with 21 bases between. The CDR3 is made up of 15 amino acids. Here the CDR3 DNA reads TGTGCCAGCGGAGGACGGGGTTTGGTGGGGACTGAAGCTTTCTTT. Translating gives CASGGRGLVGTEAFF.

The chain recombines TRBV9 with TRBJ2-5; unclear D gene. The CDR3 runs 15 residues. Trimming pared 0 bases from V and 2 bases from J, leaving 11 bases between. CDR1 SGDLS and CDR2 YYNGEE come from the germline V gene. CDR3 in DNA: TGTGCCAGCAGCGTAGGGAGTGAACTACAAGAGACCCAGTACTTC. Its translation: CASSVGSELQETQYF.

This rearrangement joins TRBV6-5 to TRBJ1-2; no definite D call. The germline V and J ends were trimmed by 3 bases and 4 bases, with 9 bases remaining between them. Germline CDR1 reads MNHEY; CDR2 reads SVGAGI. The CDR3 contains 13 residues. CDR3 sequence reads: CASSYTPFYGYTF. CDR3 coding DNA: TGTGCCAGCAGTTATACGCCATTCTATGGCTACACCTTC.

Concerning this clone itself: Other DNA sequences in this sample translate to the same CDR3. The chain employs TRBV18 and TRBJ1-3; 7 bases agree with TRBD1. The V segment lost 3 bases and the J segment 4 bases; nucleotides outside the gene matches: 9. Germline V CDR1 and CDR2: KGHSH, LQKENI. The CDR3 covers 16 residues. CDR3 sequence reads: CASSPQGQGVGNTIYF. In DNA form, the CDR3 reads TGTGCCAGCTCACCCCAAGGCCAGGGGGTCGGAAACACCATATATTTT.

The rearrangement joins TRBV4-1 to TRBJ2-3; 8 positions agree with TRBD1. Per germline, CDR1 MGHRA and CDR2 YSYEKL. V dropped 3 bases and J dropped 3; count of bases not matched to a gene: 8. The CDR3 is made up of 16 amino acids. CDR3 sequence reads: CASSHRVRTGTDTQYF. The CDR3 DNA is TGCGCCAGCAGCCATAGGGTGCGGACAGGGACAGATACGCAGTATTTT.

This rearrangement joins TRBV9 to TRBJ1-3; the D is unclear. This CDR3 region has 18 residues. V was clipped by 2 bases and J by 0 bases, with 18 bases between them. The germline CDR1 and CDR2 sequences are SGDLS and YYNGEE. CDR3: CASSVTWESGYSGNTIYF. In DNA, the CDR3 is TGTGCCAGCAGCGTGACCTGGGAGTCAGGATACTCTGGAAACACCATATATTTT.

This rearrangement joins TRBV3-1 (or the pseudogene TRBV3-2) to TRBJ2-7; tentatively, D is TRBD2 (6 bases). Trimming stripped 1 base from V and 4 bases from J, with 11 bases between. The CDR3 is made up of 14 amino acids. The germline V gene encodes CDR1 LGHDT and CDR2 YNNKEL (reference sequence). The CDR3: CASSQAGSRYEQYF. The CDR3 DNA is TGTGCCAGCAGCCAAGCCGGGAGCCGGTACGAGCAGTACTTC.

The chain recombines TRBV2 with TRBJ1-2; 7 nucleotides line up with TRBD1. J lost 6 bases, V lost 6 bases, and 7 bases had no gene match. The CDR3 covers 13 residues. CDR1 and CDR2 (germline): SNHLY, FYNNEI. The CDR3, as DNA: TGTGCCAGCAGCTGGACAGGATCGCATGGCTACACCTTC. Residues: CASSWTGSHGYTF.

In this sample, this clone turned up a few times. CDR3 sequence: CASNQGAHYGYTF. The CDR3 DNA sequence: TGTGCCAGCAACCAGGGGGCACACTATGGCTACACCTTC. The chain employs TRBV2 and TRBJ1-2; 8 bases fit TRBD1. V gave up 7 bases and J gave up 3 bases; unmatched junction bases: 4. CDR3 length: 13 amino acids. From germline, CDR1 is SNHLY and CDR2 FYNNEI.

This chain joins TRBV11-1 and TRBJ2-4; 11 positions match TRBD2. CDR3 length: 16 amino acids. The germline CDR1 and CDR2 sequences are SGHAT and FQDESV (reference sequence). J gave up 10 bases and V 3 bases, and 11 bases lay outside the gene matches. The CDR3 DNA is TGTGCCAGCAGCTTGGGACTAGCGGAGGGGGGGAGGATTCAGTACTTC. The encoded protein is CASSLGLAEGGRIQYF.

The chain carries TRBV5-1 and TRBJ2-1, with D maybe TRBD2 (6 bases). Germline V gene lookup returns CDR1 SGHRS and CDR2 YFSETQ. The CDR3 is 13 amino acids. V lost 0 bases and J lost 7, with 8 bases in between. The CDR3 region has the DNA TGCGCCAGCAGCTTGGAACTAGCAAATGAGCAGTTCTTC. This sequence encodes CASSLELANEQFF.

The chain links TRBV3-1 (or the pseudogene TRBV3-2) to TRBJ1-2, with a weak D call TRBD1 (5 bases). The CDR3 covers 16 residues. Trimming pared 0 bases from V and 7 bases from J, leaving 18 bases between. Germline V gene data show CDR1 as LGHDT and CDR2 as YNNKEL (reference sequence). The CDR3 spells CASSQDGGRRMSGYTF. The CDR3 nucleotides are TGTGCCAGCAGCCAAGATGGGGGTCGACGGATGAGTGGCTACACCTTC.

The rearrangement joins TRBV5-1 to TRBJ1-2; a possible D gene is TRBD1 (5 bases). The CDR3 covers 13 residues. Trimming took 0 bases from V and 8 from J, leaving 11 bases between them. Germline CDR1 SGHRS, CDR2 YFSETQ. Written as DNA, the CDR3 is TGCGCCAGCAGCTTGGGGAGGGGTAAAGGCTACACCTTC. Translating it yields CASSLGRGKGYTF.

The chain uses TRBV2 and TRBJ2-5; TRBD2 matches 12 bases. Germline CDR1 reads SNHLY; CDR2 reads FYNNEI. V lost 3 bases and J lost 3; bases outside the gene matches: 8. The CDR3 totals 17 residues. As DNA, the CDR3 is TGTGCCAGCAGTGACAACCCTTGGACTAGCGGGGAAGAGACCCAGTACTTC. Its protein product is CASSDNPWTSGEETQYF.

The rearrangement uses TRBV20-1 and TRBJ2-1; D gene ambiguous. Per the germline V gene, CDR1 is DFQATT and CDR2 is SNEGSKA (reference sequence). The CDR3 is 11 amino acids. The V and J ends lost 5 bases and 6 bases respectively, with 8 bases between them. The CDR3 bases are TGCAGTGCTGGAAATAGCAATGAGCAGTTCTTC. Translation gives CSAGNSNEQFF.

The chain combines TRBV9 with TRBJ2-7; unclear D gene. Trimming shortened V by 1 base and J by 6 bases, and 11 bases separated the two germline ends. The germline V gene has CDR1 SGDLS and CDR2 YYNGEE. The length of the CDR3 is 13 residues. The CDR3 coding sequence is TGTGCCAGCAGCGTAACCGCCTGGACCGAGCAGTACTTC. Translation gives CASSVTAWTEQYF.

This CDR3 reads CASSFTSGRALTGELFF. The CDR3 DNA follows: TGTGCCAGCAGTTTCACGAGCGGGAGGGCCCTCACCGGGGAGCTGTTTTTT. The chain employs TRBV27 and TRBJ2-2, with TRBD2 identical over 10 bases. J gave up 4 bases and V 3 bases, and 8 bases lay outside the gene matches. The CDR3 has 17 residues. Germline V lookup: CDR1 MNHEY, CDR2 SMNVEV (reference sequence).

The chain has TRBV18 and TRBJ2-1, with unresolved D. Deletions cut 0 bases from V and 9 bases from J, with 9 bases between. The CDR3 is 13 amino acids. Germline V gives CDR1 KGHSH, CDR2 LQKENI. DNA for the CDR3: TGTGCCAGCTCACCACCGGATGGCGGTGAGCAGTTCTTC. As protein: CASSPPDGGEQFF.

CDR3 in amino acids: CASSLGVSSFYEQYF. The DNA of the CDR3 is TGCGCCAGCAGCCTAGGGGTCAGCTCCTTCTACGAGCAGTACTTC. This rearrangement joins TRBV5-1 to TRBJ2-7; possibly TRBD1 for D (5 bases). V was cut by 4 bases and J by 3 bases, with 17 bases left in between. The CDR3 has 15 amino acids. Germline V gene sequence: CDR1 SGHRS, CDR2 YFSETQ.

This clone is labeled as large (0.1 to 1%). The rearrangement joins TRBV30 to TRBJ1-1, with D possibly TRBD1 on 5 matching bases. Trimming took 0 bases from V and 2 from J, leaving 10 bases between them. This CDR3 has 14 residues. Germline V gives CDR1 GTSNPN, CDR2 SVGIG (reference sequence). The CDR3 loop reads CAWSVCDSNTEAFF. In nucleotides, the CDR3 is TGTGCCTGGAGTGTATGTGACAGTAACACTGAAGCTTTCTTT.

V usage is TRBV6-6 and J usage is TRBJ2-7; the match to TRBD2 covers 7 bases. The CDR3 extends over 16 amino acids. V trimming: 5 bases; J trimming: 6 bases; junction bases outside the gene matches: 16. Germline V gene lookup returns CDR1 MNHNY and CDR2 SVGAGI (reference sequence). In nucleotides, the CDR3 is TGTGCCAGCAGTCCATCCGCCGGGGGAGGGCGATCCGAGCAGTACTTC. This translates into CASSPSAGGGRSEQYF.

The V and J genes are TRBV5-1 and TRBJ1-5, with D perhaps TRBD1 (5 bases). V lost 7 bases, J lost 7 bases, and 18 bases lay in between. The germline gives CDR1 SGHRS, CDR2 YFSETQ. This CDR3 is 14 amino acids long. The CDR3 protein is CASAQGADGQPQHF. CDR3 DNA sequence: TGCGCCAGCGCCCAAGGGGCGGACGGACAGCCCCAGCATTTT.

The chain employs TRBV7-9 and TRBJ1-1; D call uncertain. The CDR3 covers 14 residues. CDR1 SEHNR and CDR2 FQNEAQ come from the germline V gene (reference sequence). V gave up 5 bases and J gave up 0 bases, with 10 bases separating them. The CDR3 nucleotides read TGTGCCAGCAGCGGACGAACTATGAACACTGAAGCTTTCTTT. As protein: CASSGRTMNTEAFF. Drawing the rest from reference TRBV7-9 and TRBJ1-1, the complete variable domain is DTGVSQNPRHKITKRGQNVTFRCDPISEHNRLYWYRQTLGQGPEFLTYFQNEAQLEKSRLLSDRFSAERPKGSFSTLEIQRTEQGDSAMYLCASSGRTMNTEAFFGQGTRLTVV.

The chain employs TRBV2 and TRBJ1-2; no definite D call. Deletions cut 3 bases from V and 8 bases from J, with 10 bases between. The germline V gene encodes CDR1 SNHLY and CDR2 FYNNEI. The CDR3 loop spans 12 amino acids. The CDR3 spells CASSEPRFGYTF. DNA for the CDR3: TGTGCCAGCAGTGAGCCCAGGTTCGGCTACACCTTC. Full variable domain (rest looked up from reference TRBV2 and TRBJ1-2): EPEVTQTPSHQVTQMGQEVILRCVPISNHLYFYWYRQILGQKVEFLVSFYNNEISEKSEIFDDQFSVERPDGSNFTLKIRSTKLEDSAMYFCASSEPRFGYTFGSGTRLTVV.